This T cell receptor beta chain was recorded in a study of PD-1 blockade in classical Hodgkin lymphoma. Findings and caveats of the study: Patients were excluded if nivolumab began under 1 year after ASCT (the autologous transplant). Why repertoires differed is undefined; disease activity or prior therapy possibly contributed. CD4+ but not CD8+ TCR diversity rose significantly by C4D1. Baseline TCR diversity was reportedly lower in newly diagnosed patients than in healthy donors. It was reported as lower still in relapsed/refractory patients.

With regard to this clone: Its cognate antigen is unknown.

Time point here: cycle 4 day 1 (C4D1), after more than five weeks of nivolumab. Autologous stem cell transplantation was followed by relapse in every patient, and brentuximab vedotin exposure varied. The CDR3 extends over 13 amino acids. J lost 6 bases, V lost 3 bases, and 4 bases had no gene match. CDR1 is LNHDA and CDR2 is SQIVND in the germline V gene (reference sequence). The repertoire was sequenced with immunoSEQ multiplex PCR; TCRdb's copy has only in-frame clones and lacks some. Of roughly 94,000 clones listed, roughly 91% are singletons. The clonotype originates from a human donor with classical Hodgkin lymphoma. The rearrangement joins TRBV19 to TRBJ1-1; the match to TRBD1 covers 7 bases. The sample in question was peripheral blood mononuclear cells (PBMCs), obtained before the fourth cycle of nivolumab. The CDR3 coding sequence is TGTGCCAGTAGTATTAGGGGGCATCCTGAAGCTTTCTTT. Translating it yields CASSIRGHPEAFF.